This T cell receptor (beta chain) was obtained from a study of blood T cell repertoires in COVID-19 (dated by TCRdb to the early 2020s). In terms of the full investigation: The collaborator samples originated in the United States, Italy and Spain and spanned the acute and convalescent phases of COVID-19. The material from the prospective study consisted of cDNA or gDNA derived from T cells, B-cell-depleted T cells, or PBMCs. Deeply sampled blood TCRbeta repertoires from subjects exposed to, actively infected with, or recovered from COVID-19 were included in the dataset. The repertoires were made available in a free public database intended to serve as a resource for research on the immune response to SARS-CoV-2. The samples were drawn from two sources: the first 160 participants of the ongoing ImmuneRACE study, and 1,000 to 1,500 subjects contributed by 6 global collaborators. A de-identified subject ID, COVID-19 status, age in years and sex were almost always included in the sample metadata. Where HLA class I and class II types were available, the types were taken from metadata supplied by the sample provider, not from assay-based typing. What the study reported, not specific to this receptor: How much clinical and demographic metadata was included differed by source and by participant, and the metadata was provided uncurated.

The CDR3 sequence holds 12 residues, the cysteine and phenylalanine included. Of the read, only the CDR3 DNA is kept; its 36 bases are in frame from base 1. Reading the germline V gene gives CDR1 KGHDR and CDR2 SFDVKD. The junction shows trimming of 10 bases on V and 0 bases on J, and the gene matches do not reach 0 bases of it. In Seattle, one collaborating source enrolled patients while the infection was active and tracked those patients longitudinally over the course of disease. Collaborating institutions collected whole blood in K2EDTA tubes following their own protocols. For TCRbeta analysis, collaborator samples were shipped as frozen whole blood, as isolated PBMCs, or as DNA extracted from either sample type. Concerning this clone: It lacks a known antigen. Within one base of it there is no much larger clone, and no base qualities were kept.

The immunoSEQ Assay, a bias-controlled multiplex PCR, was used to amplify TCRbeta CDR3 regions from genomic DNA. The paper's processing steps were these. The number of nucleated cells in each sample was estimated by amplification of reference gene primers within the assay. Sequence reads were collapsed and filtered to measure the absolute abundance of every unique TCRbeta CDR3 rearrangement. For each sample, productive Simpson clonality was calculated as the square root of Simpson's diversity index over productive rearrangements. TCRdb took this table from immuneACCESS and kept in-frame rearrangements with V and J called. Such tables lack part of the clones; where checked against another copy, unresolved V genes explain under half of the gap, and the rest is unexplained. V, J and clone size reflect that table, while D and trimming were determined from the DNA. The sample table contains around 140,000 clones; only one count was recorded for roughly nine tenths of them. The ten largest clones take up around an eighth of the sample.

What was sequenced was peripheral blood. The receptor was derived from a man between 18 and 29 years old with COVID-19, enrolled during active disease. The chain couples TRBV24-1 to TRBJ2-7, and TRBD2 matches 9 of the central bases. The DNA sequence is given as TGTGCCACTAGCGGGAGCTCCTACGAGCAGTACTTC. It is translated as CATSGSSYEQYF.